The clone carrying this T cell receptor (beta chain) was seen repeatedly, ten times or more. Its antigen is unknown. Library construction for TCR beta used iRepertoire HTBI primers and Arm-PCR of CDR3 regions. MiXCR was run by TCRdb on the multiplex PCR reads, yielding one entry per CDR3 protein. The sample lists approximately 440,000 distinct CDR3 sequences; 16% were seen once. Documented time point: newly diagnosed GD, antithyroid drugs for less than 3 months. RNA isolated from PBMCs was used to make the TCR library. The germline gives CDR1 MNHNS, CDR2 SASEGT. The J segment lost 4 bases and the V segment lost 4 bases, leaving 12 bases of the junction unmatched. The CDR3 has 16 amino acids. These data originate in a study of regulatory T cells in long-lasting Graves disease. At the level of the study: The study enrolled newly diagnosed Graves' patients on antithyroid drugs under 3 months.

Study observations and caveats: The number of shared public clonotypes was higher in persistent patients (2,741) than new patients (966).

The same data also contributed to another study, on T cells in Graves' hyperthyroidism and ophthalmopathy. That work states: Stable hyperthyroidism and ophthalmopathy were separated using 13 V-J signatures.

The clonotype was recovered from a man in his forties or fifties with Graves disease. The V gene is TRBV6-1, the J gene TRBJ1-2, with 7 bases aligning to TRBD1. Here the sequenced sample was peripheral blood mononuclear cells (PBMCs), taken at new diagnosis, from a patient treated with antithyroid drugs. The CDR3: CASSARTTGEGYGYTF. CDR3 in DNA: TGTGCCAGCAGTGCTCGAACTACAGGGGAGGGCTATGGCTACACCTTC.